The table lists the clone carrying this TCR beta chain with a count of one. What it recognizes is unknown. One end of the junction varies from germline; a read error may be responsible. This record comes from a study of cytomegalovirus exposure and HLA in healthy donors. 60 Vbeta and 13 Jbeta primers were used in PCR. Method: immunoSEQ multiplex PCR; TCRdb's copy keeps in-frame clones and lacks some. The sample lists over 120,000 clones, just under 85% occurring once. Study outcomes and limitations: Within the data, a cluster of highly shared sequence variants was likely a sequencing artifact. A later analysis reportedly found fewer N-insertions in an Asian-associated ancestry cluster than the roughly 670-donor mean.

The source of this sequence is a man aged 25-45 years in good health and CMV-seropositive. Material: PBMCs.

The CDR3 spells CASKGTLHSNQPRHF. CDR3 bases: TGTGCCAGCAAAGGGACTCTACATAGCAATCAGCCCCGGCATTTT. J is TRBJ1-5 and V is TRBV2; D might be TRBD1 (5 bases). CDR1 SNHLY and CDR2 FYNNEI come from the germline V gene. The length of the CDR3 is 15 residues.